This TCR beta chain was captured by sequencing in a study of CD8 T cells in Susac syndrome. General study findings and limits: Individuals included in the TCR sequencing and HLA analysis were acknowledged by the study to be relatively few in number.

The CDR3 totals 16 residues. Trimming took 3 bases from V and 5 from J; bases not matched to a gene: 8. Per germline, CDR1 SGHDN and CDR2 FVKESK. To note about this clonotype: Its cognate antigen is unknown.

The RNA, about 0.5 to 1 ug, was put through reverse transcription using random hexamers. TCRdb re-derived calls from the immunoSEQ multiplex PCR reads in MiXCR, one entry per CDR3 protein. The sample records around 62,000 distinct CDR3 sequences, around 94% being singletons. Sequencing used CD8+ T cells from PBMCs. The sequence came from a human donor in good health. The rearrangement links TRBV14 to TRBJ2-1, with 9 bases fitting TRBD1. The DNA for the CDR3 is TGTGCCAGCAGCCACAGGGACAGGGCCAGGGACAATGAGCAGTTCTTC. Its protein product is CASSHRDRARDNEQFF.